The rows below give T cell receptor beta chains drawn from one sample of a study of blood T cell repertoires in COVID-19. Repertoires were generated with immunoSEQ multiplex PCR, while TCRdb's copy carries only in-frame clones and drops some. Among over 100,000 clones listed, roughly 84% were seen once. Sequenced sample: PBMCs or T cells enriched from blood (not recorded which). Source of these receptors: a woman in her 30s who had recovered from COVID-19. CDR3s include the opening cysteine and the closing phenylalanine or tryptophan. A D gene is named only where the DNA matches it firmly. Size is omitted from some rows. Given values are once, few, many or a class for expanded clones.

>TRBV2|TRBJ2-7|-|TRBD1
CASGGTGAYEQYF
TGTGCCAGCGGAGGGACAGGGGCCTACGAGCAGTACTTC
>TRBV21-1|TRBJ1-5|few|-
CASNHRGRANQPQHF
TGTGCCAGCAACCACAGGGGGCGTGCTAATCAGCCCCAGCATTTT
>TRBV10-3|TRBJ1-4|-|-
CAISAQGSREKLFF
TGTGCCATCAGCGCGCAGGGTTCTCGTGAAAAACTGTTTTTT
>TRBV7-2|TRBJ2-1|-|-
CASSPLSGYNEQFF
TGTGCCAGCAGCCCCTTATCGGGCTACAATGAGCAGTTCTTC
>TRBV28|TRBJ1-3|-|TRBD1
CASIRGAWGNTIYF
TGTGCCAGCATCAGGGGGGCTTGGGGAAACACCATATATTTT
>TRBV9|TRBJ2-5|-|TRBD2
CASSVVPGLAGGVETQYF
TGTGCCAGCAGCGTAGTCCCAGGACTAGCGGGAGGGGTAGAGACCCAGTACTTC
>TRBV4-3|TRBJ2-4|-|-
CASSQDSGTFQYF
TGCGCCAGCAGCCAGGATTCCGGGACTTTTCAGTACTTC
>TRBV9|TRBJ2-3|-|-
CASCRGGTDTQYF
TGTGCCAGCTGCAGGGGAGGCACAGATACGCAGTATTTT
>TRBV3-1/TRBV3-2|TRBJ2-3|-|-
CASSQLASSTDTQYF
TGTGCCAGCAGCCAACTCGCGTCTAGCACAGATACGCAGTATTTT
>TRBV5-5|TRBJ1-5|-|-
CASSLLPEHSNQPQHF
TGTGCCAGCAGCTTATTGCCCGAGCATAGCAATCAGCCCCAGCATTTT
>TRBV18|TRBJ1-2|-|-
CASSPDRSEGYTF
TGTGCCAGCTCACCCGACAGGTCGGAGGGCTACACCTTC
>TRBV2|TRBJ2-2|-|TRBD1
CASSPQGVNTGELFF
TGTGCCAGCAGCCCCCAGGGGGTAAACACCGGGGAGCTGTTTTTT
>TRBV11-2|TRBJ1-1|-|-
CASSAGMNTEAFF
TGTGCCAGCAGCGCGGGCATGAACACTGAAGCTTTCTTT
>TRBV19|TRBJ1-1|-|-
CASTPPRVRASMNTEAFF
TGTGCCAGTACCCCGCCCAGGGTTCGGGCGAGCATGAACACTGAAGCTTTCTTT
>TRBV20-1|TRBJ2-1|-|-
CSAGRNEQFF
TGCAGTGCTGGGAGGAATGAGCAGTTCTTC
>TRBV5-1|TRBJ1-2|once|TRBD1
CASSLVTGLGYTF
TGCGCCAGCAGCTTGGTGACAGGGTTGGGCTACACCTTC
>TRBV28|TRBJ2-3|-|TRBD2
CASSLAGGGTQYF
TGTGCCAGCAGTCTAGCGGGAGGGGGTACGCAGTATTTT
>TRBV21-1|TRBJ2-7|-|-
CASSNPGQELYEQYF
TGTGCCAGCAGCAACCCGGGACAGGAGCTTTACGAGCAGTACTTC
>TRBV7-9|TRBJ1-2|-|-
CASSTLQGSYTF
TGTGCCAGCAGCACTTTACAGGGCTCCTACACCTTC
>TRBV28|TRBJ2-1|-|TRBD2
CASSLFSGTSGGAYNEQFF
TGTGCCAGCAGTTTATTCTCCGGGACTAGCGGGGGGGCCTACAATGAGCAGTTCTTC
>TRBV11-2|TRBJ2-7|-|TRBD2
CASSSRTSGNEQYF
TGTGCCAGCAGCTCACGGACTAGCGGGAACGAGCAGTACTTC
>TRBV7-8|TRBJ2-3|few|TRBD1
CASSLAPRGQGGDTQYF
TGTGCCAGCAGCTTAGCCCCACGGGGACAGGGAGGAGATACGCAGTATTTT
>TRBV4-1|TRBJ2-5|-|-
CASSQDRPSAGGGTQYF
TGCGCCAGCAGCCAAGATCGTCCTAGCGCCGGGGGAGGGACCCAGTACTTC
>TRBV7-9|TRBJ2-7|-|TRBD1
CASSLGTGVPREQYF
TGTGCCAGCAGCTTAGGGACAGGGGTGCCTCGTGAGCAGTACTTC
>TRBV28|TRBJ1-1|-|-
CASSPHRAAEAFF
TGTGCCAGCAGTCCCCACAGGGCTGCTGAAGCTTTCTTT
>TRBV20-1|TRBJ1-6|few|TRBD1
CSASRQGYNSPLHF
TGCAGTGCTAGTAGACAGGGGTATAATTCACCCCTCCACTTT
>TRBV27|TRBJ1-6|-|-
CASGDRAYSPLHF
TGTGCCAGCGGCGACAGAGCTTATTCACCCCTCCACTTT
>TRBV6-5|TRBJ2-3|-|TRBD1
CASSRGDRGADTQYF
TGTGCCAGCAGTAGGGGGGACAGGGGCGCAGATACGCAGTATTTT
>TRBV7-8|TRBJ2-7|-|-
CASSTGSEQYF
TGTGCCAGCAGCACAGGGAGCGAGCAGTACTTC
>TRBV28|TRBJ2-7|-|TRBD1
CASSTTGGEQYF
TGTGCCAGCAGTACCACAGGGGGCGAGCAGTACTTC
>TRBV7-3|TRBJ1-1|-|TRBD1
CASSLDRATEAFF
TGTGCCAGCAGCTTAGACAGGGCCACTGAAGCTTTCTTT
>TRBV4-2|TRBJ1-5|-|-
CASSQEGPPFSNQPQHF
TGTGCCAGCAGCCAAGAGGGCCCCCCCTTTAGCAATCAGCCCCAGCATTTT
>TRBV4-3|TRBJ1-4|-|TRBD1
CASSQDRGTVLREKLFF
TGCGCCAGCAGCCAAGATAGGGGGACAGTACTTCGTGAAAAACTGTTTTTT
>TRBV4-3|TRBJ2-7|-|TRBD1
CASSLGTGVKYEQYF
TGCGCCAGCAGCCTCGGGACAGGGGTGAAATACGAGCAGTACTTC
>TRBV18|TRBJ2-5|-|-
CASSSRQQETQYF
TGTGCCAGCTCATCGCGACAGCAAGAGACCCAGTACTTC
>TRBV4-1|TRBJ1-2|-|-
CASSQDLTAYGYTF
TGCGCCAGCAGCCAAGATCTGACAGCCTATGGCTACACCTTC
>TRBV6-2/TRBV6-3|TRBJ2-3|-|-
CASSPSFGSGTDTQYF
-
>TRBV3-1/TRBV3-2|TRBJ2-1|-|TRBD1
CASSQEGSGQAYNEQFF
TGTGCCAGCAGCCAAGAAGGGTCGGGACAGGCTTACAATGAGCAGTTCTTC
>TRBV5-4|TRBJ2-3|-|TRBD2
CASSLEASGGTDTQYF
TGTGCCAGCAGCTTAGAAGCTAGCGGGGGCACAGATACGCAGTATTTT
>TRBV6-2/TRBV6-3|TRBJ1-5|-|-
CASSYTGEGNQPQHF
TGTGCCAGCAGTTACACGGGAGAGGGCAATCAGCCCCAGCATTTT
>TRBV15|TRBJ2-3|-|TRBD2
CATSPRGGRRTDTQYF
TGTGCCACCAGCCCGCGGGGCGGGAGACGGACAGATACGCAGTATTTT
>TRBV6-5|TRBJ1-2|-|-
CATQGSAHYGYTF
TGTGCCACCCAGGGGTCTGCTCACTATGGCTACACCTTC
>TRBV7-9|TRBJ1-2|-|-
CASSLAGAPTGGYTF
TGTGCCAGCAGCTTAGCGGGGGCCCCAACGGGTGGCTACACCTTC
>TRBV6-5|TRBJ2-7|-|TRBD1
CASSPAPDRVGEQYF
TGTGCCAGCAGTCCGGCCCCTGACAGGGTAGGCGAGCAGTACTTC
>TRBV28|TRBJ2-3|-|-
CASSFMGGPFELLSADTQYF
TGTGCCAGCAGTTTTATGGGGGGGCCCTTCGAGTTGTTATCGGCAGATACGCAGTATTTT
>TRBV6-4|TRBJ2-5|-|-
CASSGSGYQETQYF
TGTGCCAGCAGTGGCAGCGGGTACCAAGAGACCCAGTACTTC
>TRBV4-3|TRBJ1-1|-|-
CASSQELAPGGFGGTEAFF
TGCGCCAGCAGCCAAGAGCTCGCCCCGGGAGGTTTTGGGGGGACGGAAGCTTTCTTT
>TRBV2|TRBJ2-5|-|TRBD1
CASNRDREETQYF
TGTGCCAGCAATCGGGACAGGGAGGAGACCCAGTACTTC
>TRBV7-2|TRBJ1-1|-|-
CASSLGTEQGAAFF
TGTGCCAGCAGCTTAGGGACCGAACAAGGGGCGGCTTTCTTT
>TRBV24-1|TRBJ2-7|-|-
CATSVGAGTGEQYF
TGTGCCACCAGTGTGGGGGCCGGAACAGGGGAGCAGTACTTC
>TRBV9|TRBJ2-1|-|TRBD2
CASSVEGTSYNEQFF
TGTGCCAGCAGCGTAGAGGGGACTAGCTACAATGAGCAGTTCTTC
>TRBV20-1|TRBJ2-7|-|-
CSASSSGTISYEQYF
TGCAGTGCTAGTAGTAGCGGAACCATCTCCTACGAGCAGTACTTC
>TRBV5-1|TRBJ2-7|-|-
CASSLRSNYEQYF
TGCGCCAGCAGCTTGAGGAGCAACTACGAGCAGTACTTC
>TRBV4-3|TRBJ2-7|-|-
CASSQEGKGRGFPYEQYF
TGCGCCAGCAGCCAAGAGGGAAAGGGCAGGGGTTTTCCCTACGAGCAGTACTTC